The T cell receptor beta chain under discussion was sequenced for a study of beta chain features in type 1 diabetes. Whole-study context: Cell yields, gender and age were similar in healthy donors and patients. The examined sorted cells totaled 107,917,701 across samples. Study results and limitations: A moderate, significant TCRB CDR3 shortening appeared in type 1 diabetes across four CD4+ subsets. It was possible that PCR favored shorter templates, equally so in patients and controls.

In regard to this clone: Its matching antigen is unknown.

Expressed TCRB transcripts got sequenced, as all isolated RNA was reverse transcribed. The assay was immunoSEQ multiplex PCR, and TCRdb's table has in-frame clones only and misses some. This sample has over 300,000 clones; over 7% occur once, and the top ten carry around 1%. Germline-derived CDR1 and CDR2 are SGHTA and FQGNSA. The CDR3 sequence is 14 residues long. V lost 3 bases to trimming and J lost 2 bases, with 11 bases between them. Sequences were obtained from central memory CD4+ T cells from blood. This TCR derives from a man aged 25-45 years with type 1 diabetes. The chain links TRBV7-2 to TRBJ2-7; TRBD2 might be the D (5 bases). CDR3 amino acids: CASSFKQTTYEQYF. The DNA of the CDR3 is TGTGCCAGCAGCTTCAAGCAGACTACCTACGAGCAGTACTTC.